This record looks at one TCR beta chain sequence and its context. Its specificity is not known. The CDR3 contains 18 residues. V gave up 0 bases and J gave up 6 bases; unmatched junction bases: 13. CDR1 MGHRA and CDR2 YSYEKL come from the germline V gene. This specimen comes from a study of radiotherapy plus CTLA-4 blockade in lung cancer. Only in-frame clones appear in the TCRdb table, and some are missing; sequencing was by immunoSEQ multiplex PCR. The table shows roughly 62,000 clones, with approximately 75% occurring only once. Overall study results and limits: Blood saw expansion of tumor-derived TCR clones after radiotherapy plus ipilimumab.

The chain employs TRBV4-1 and TRBJ2-2; 7 bases are shared with TRBD2. The sequence was collected from a human donor with non-small cell lung cancer who had a complete response to radiotherapy plus ipilimumab. The sample was peripheral blood, taken from a patient treated with radiotherapy plus ipilimumab. CDR3 sequence reads: CASSQDSWGGRVPGELFF. The CDR3 bases are TGCGCCAGCAGCCAAGACTCTTGGGGGGGTCGGGTCCCCGGGGAGCTGTTTTTT.